The next 5 T cell receptor beta chains were all read from a single sample in a study of shared clonotypes between healthy human individuals. This table comes from immunoSEQ multiplex PCR, and its TCRdb copy is limited to in-frame clones, with some not included. This sample has some 2,400,000 clones, with around 95% found just once. Sequenced material: naive CD4+ T cells sorted from blood. The sample's subset: CD45RA+ positively selected. The receptors were sampled from a man aged 18 to 30 in good health.

The rearrangement links TRBV27 to TRBJ2-1, with TRBD2 identical over 9 bases. Germline V gives CDR1 MNHEY, CDR2 SMNVEV (reference sequence). The CDR3 runs to 15 residues. Trimming at V came to 7 bases and at J to 7 bases, leaving 11 bases not matched to a gene. CDR3: CASNIGGRAANEQFF. The CDR3 DNA is TGTGCCAGCAACATCGGCGGGAGGGCCGCGAATGAGCAGTTCTTC.

A word on this clone: Different DNA sequences within this sample yield the same CDR3. V and J are TRBV10-3 and TRBJ1-6, with D uncertain. This CDR3 has 12 amino acids. V lost 0 bases and J 6 bases, leaving 0 bases between the germline ends. Germline CDR1 reads ENHRY; CDR2 reads SYGVKD. CDR3 bases: TGTGCCATCAGTGAGTCTAATTCACCCCTCCACTTT. Its translation is CAISESNSPLHF.

The chain joins TRBV11-2 to TRBJ2-1; TRBD2 matches at 7 bases. The CDR3 has 15 amino acids. The V and J ends lost 2 bases and 4 bases, in that order; junction bases with no gene match: 5. Looked up from germline, CDR1 is SGHAT and CDR2 is FQNNGV. The CDR3 sequence: CASSLFGTIYNEQFF. Written as DNA, the CDR3 is TGTGCCAGCAGCTTATTCGGGACTATTTACAATGAGCAGTTCTTC.

The chain carries TRBV28 and TRBJ1-2; D is perhaps TRBD1 (5 bases). V lost 6 bases to trimming and J lost 8 bases, with 13 bases between them. This CDR3 has 12 residues. Germline CDR1 is MDHEN and CDR2 is SYDVKM. The CDR3 DNA reads as TGTGCCAGCAGAATAGCAGGGTCCGGCTACACCTTC. Protein: CASRIAGSGYTF.

Points on this clone: Different DNA sequences within this sample yield the same CDR3. The rearrangement uses TRBV5-4 and TRBJ2-3; the D is unclear. Trimming took off 4 bases at V and 3 bases at J, with 12 bases between the two ends. The length of the CDR3 is 14 residues. Looked up from germline, CDR1 is SGHNT and CDR2 is YYREEE (reference sequence). The CDR3 reads CASSLSQATDTQYF. CDR3 coding DNA: TGTGCCAGCAGCCTAAGTCAGGCGACAGATACGCAGTATTTT. The variable domain in full, completed from reference TRBV5-4 and TRBJ2-3, reads ETGVTQSPTHLIKTRGQQVTLRCSSQSGHNTVSWYQQALGQGPQFIFQYYREEENGRGNFPPRFSGLQFPNYSSELNVNALELDDSALYLCASSLSQATDTQYFGPGTRLTVL.